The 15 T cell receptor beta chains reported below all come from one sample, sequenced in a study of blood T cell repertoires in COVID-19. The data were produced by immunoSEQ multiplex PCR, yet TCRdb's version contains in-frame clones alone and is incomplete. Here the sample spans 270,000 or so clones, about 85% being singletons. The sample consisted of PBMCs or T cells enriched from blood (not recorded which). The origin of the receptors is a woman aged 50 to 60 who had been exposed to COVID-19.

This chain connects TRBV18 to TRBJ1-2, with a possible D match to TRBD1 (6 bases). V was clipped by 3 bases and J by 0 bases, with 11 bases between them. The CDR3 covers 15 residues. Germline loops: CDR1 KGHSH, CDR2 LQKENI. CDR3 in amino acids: CASSPRTEPNYGYTF. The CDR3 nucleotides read TGTGCCAGCTCACCCCGGACAGAGCCTAACTATGGCTACACCTTC.

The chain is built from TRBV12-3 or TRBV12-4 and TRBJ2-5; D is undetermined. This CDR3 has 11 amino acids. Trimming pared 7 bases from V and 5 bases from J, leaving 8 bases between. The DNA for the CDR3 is TGTGCCAGCACACGGTCGGAGACCCAGTACTTC. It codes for CASTRSETQYF.

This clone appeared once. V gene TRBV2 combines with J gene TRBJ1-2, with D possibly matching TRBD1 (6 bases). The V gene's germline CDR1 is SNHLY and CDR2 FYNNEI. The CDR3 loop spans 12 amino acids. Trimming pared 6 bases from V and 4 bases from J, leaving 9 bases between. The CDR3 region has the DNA TGTGCCAGCAGGGCAGGGGCCTATGGCTACACCTTC. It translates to CASRAGAYGYTF. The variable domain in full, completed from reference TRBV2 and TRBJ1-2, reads EPEVTQTPSHQVTQMGQEVILRCVPISNHLYFYWYRQILGQKVEFLVSFYNNEISEKSEIFDDQFSVERPDGSNFTLKIRSTKLEDSAMYFCASRAGAYGYTFGSGTRLTVV.

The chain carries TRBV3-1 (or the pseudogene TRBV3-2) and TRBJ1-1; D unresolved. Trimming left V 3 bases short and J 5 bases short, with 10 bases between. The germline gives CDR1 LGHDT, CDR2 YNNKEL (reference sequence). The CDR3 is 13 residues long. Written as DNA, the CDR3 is TGTGCCAGCAGCCATAATGCCCGGACTGAAGCTTTCTTT. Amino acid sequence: CASSHNARTEAFF.

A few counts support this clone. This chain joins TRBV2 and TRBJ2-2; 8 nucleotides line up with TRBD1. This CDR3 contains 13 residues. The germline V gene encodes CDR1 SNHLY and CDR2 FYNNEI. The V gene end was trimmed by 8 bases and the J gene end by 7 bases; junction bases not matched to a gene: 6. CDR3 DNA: TGTGCCAGCCAGGGGGCGCAGGGCGGGGAGCTGTTTTTT. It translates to CASQGAQGGELFF.

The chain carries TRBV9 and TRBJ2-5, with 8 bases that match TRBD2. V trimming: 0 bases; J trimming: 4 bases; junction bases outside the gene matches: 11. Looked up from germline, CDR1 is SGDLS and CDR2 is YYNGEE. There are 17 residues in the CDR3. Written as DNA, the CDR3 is TGTGCCAGCAGCGTAGGTCTCCTCTCGAGCGGGGGAGAGACCCAGTACTTC. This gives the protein CASSVGLLSSGGETQYF.

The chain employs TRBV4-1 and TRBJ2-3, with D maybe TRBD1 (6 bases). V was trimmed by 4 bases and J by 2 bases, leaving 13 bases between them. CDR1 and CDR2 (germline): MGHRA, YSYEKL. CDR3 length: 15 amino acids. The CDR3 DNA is TGCGCCAGCAGCCGGGAAGGGGGAGACACAGATACGCAGTATTTT. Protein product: CASSREGGDTDTQYF.

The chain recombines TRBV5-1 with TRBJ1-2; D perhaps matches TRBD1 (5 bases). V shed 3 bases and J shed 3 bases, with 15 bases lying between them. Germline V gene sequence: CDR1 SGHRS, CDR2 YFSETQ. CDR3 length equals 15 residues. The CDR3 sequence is CASSSLGGPDYGYTF. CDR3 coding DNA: TGCGCCAGCAGCTCCCTGGGGGGACCGGACTATGGCTACACCTTC.

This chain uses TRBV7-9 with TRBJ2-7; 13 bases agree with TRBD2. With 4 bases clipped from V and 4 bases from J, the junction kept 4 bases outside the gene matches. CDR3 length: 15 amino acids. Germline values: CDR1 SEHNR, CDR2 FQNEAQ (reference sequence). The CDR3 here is CASSSWTSGGYEQYF. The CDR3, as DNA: TGTGCCAGCAGCTCCTGGACTAGCGGGGGATACGAGCAGTACTTC.

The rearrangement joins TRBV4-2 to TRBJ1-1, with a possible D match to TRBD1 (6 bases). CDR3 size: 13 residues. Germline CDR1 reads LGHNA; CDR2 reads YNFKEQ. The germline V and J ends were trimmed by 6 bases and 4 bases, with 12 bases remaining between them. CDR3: CASSPTGPTEAFF. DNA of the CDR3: TGTGCCAGCAGTCCTACAGGGCCCACTGAAGCTTTCTTT.

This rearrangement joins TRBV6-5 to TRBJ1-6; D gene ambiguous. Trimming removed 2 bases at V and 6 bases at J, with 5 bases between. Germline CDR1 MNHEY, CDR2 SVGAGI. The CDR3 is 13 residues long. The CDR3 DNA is TGTGCCAGCAGTTACGACATTAATTCACCCCTCCACTTT. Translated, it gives CASSYDINSPLHF.

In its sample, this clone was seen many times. This CDR3 is CASSADPRPNYGYTF. The CDR3 DNA follows: TGTGCCAGCAGCGCTGACCCTAGGCCTAACTATGGCTACACCTTC. V gene TRBV9 combines with J gene TRBJ1-2; D remains unclear. This CDR3 is 15 amino acids long. V was cut by 3 bases and J by 0 bases, with 12 bases left in between. CDR1 and CDR2 (germline): SGDLS, YYNGEE.

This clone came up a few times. The CDR3 DNA reads TGTGCCAGCAGTTACCTAGCGGTGAACACCGGGGAGCTGTTTTTT. Translation: CASSYLAVNTGELFF. The V and J genes are TRBV6-2 or TRBV6-3 and TRBJ2-2, with TRBD2 matching over 7 bases. Germline assignment: CDR1 MNHEY and CDR2 SVGEGT. The CDR3 is 15 amino acids. Germline trimming cut 2 bases from V and 1 base from J; bases unmatched to any gene: 1.

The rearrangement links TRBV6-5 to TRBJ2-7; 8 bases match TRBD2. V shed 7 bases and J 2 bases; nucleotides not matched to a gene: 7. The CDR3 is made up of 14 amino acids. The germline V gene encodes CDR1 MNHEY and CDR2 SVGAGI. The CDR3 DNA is TGTGCCAGCACTCTAGTAGCGGGGCCCTACGAGCAGTACTTC. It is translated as CASTLVAGPYEQYF.

The CDR3, as DNA: TGTGCCAGCAGTCCCATCTATAATTCACCCCTCCACTTT. Its protein is CASSPIYNSPLHF. The chain links TRBV27 to TRBJ1-6, with unresolved D. Germline loops: CDR1 MNHEY, CDR2 SMNVEV (reference sequence). The ends were cut back, 5 bases at V and 3 bases at J, with 5 bases in the middle. This CDR3 is 13 amino acids long.